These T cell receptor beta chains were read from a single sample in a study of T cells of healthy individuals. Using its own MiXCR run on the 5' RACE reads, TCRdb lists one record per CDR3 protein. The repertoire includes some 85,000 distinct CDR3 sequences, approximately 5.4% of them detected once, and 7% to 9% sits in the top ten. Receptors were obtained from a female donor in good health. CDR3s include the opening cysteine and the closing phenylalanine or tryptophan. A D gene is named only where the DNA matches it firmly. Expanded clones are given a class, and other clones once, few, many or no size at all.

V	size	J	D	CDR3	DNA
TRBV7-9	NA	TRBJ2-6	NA	CATFAGPGANVLTF	TGTGCCACCTTCGCGGGTCCTGGGGCCAACGTCCTGACTTTC
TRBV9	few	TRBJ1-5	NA	CASSVRSYSNQPQHF	TGTGCCAGCAGCGTACGTTCTTATAGCAATCAGCCCCAGCATTTT
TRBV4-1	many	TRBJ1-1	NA	CASSRTKNTEAFF	TGCGCCAGCAGCCGAACAAAGAACACTGAAGCTTTCTTT
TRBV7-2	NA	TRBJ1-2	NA	CASSLEPTQYGYTF	TGTGCCAGCAGCTTAGAACCGACACAGTATGGCTACACCTTC
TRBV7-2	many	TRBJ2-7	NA	CASSSGESYEQYF	TGTGCCAGCAGCTCGGGAGAGTCCTACGAGCAGTACTTC
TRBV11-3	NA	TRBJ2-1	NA	CASSRGAGAGNEQFF	TGTGCCAGCAGCCGGGGAGCGGGTGCCGGCAATGAGCAGTTCTTC
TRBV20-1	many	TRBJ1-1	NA	CSARDEIAGTGEAFF	TGCAGTGCTAGAGATGAAATAGCGGGAACGGGGGAAGCTTTCTTT
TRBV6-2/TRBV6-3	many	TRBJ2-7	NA	CASRWDPQIHEQYF	TGTGCCAGCAGGTGGGACCCGCAAATCCACGAGCAGTACTTC
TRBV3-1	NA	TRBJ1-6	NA	CASSQGSPLHF	TGTGCCAGCAGCCAAGGCTCACCCCTCCACTTT
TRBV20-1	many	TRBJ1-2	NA	CSATPRHTGYTF	TGCAGTGCGACCCCCCGTCATACTGGCTACACCTTC
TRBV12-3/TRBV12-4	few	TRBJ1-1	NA	CASTPMGRGVNTEAFF	TGTGCCAGCACCCCCATGGGGAGGGGCGTGAACACTGAAGCTTTCTTT
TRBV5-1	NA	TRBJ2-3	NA	CASSLSTGVVRDTDTQYF	TGCGCCAGCAGCTTGTCTACCGGAGTGGTCCGGGACACAGATACGCAGTATTTT
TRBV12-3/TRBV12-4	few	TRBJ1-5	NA	CASSFRENQPQHF	TGTGCCAGCAGTTTCAGGGAGAATCAGCCCCAGCATTTT
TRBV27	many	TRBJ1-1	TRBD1	CASSAGTGVNTEAFF	TGTGCCAGCAGTGCAGGGACAGGGGTTAACACTGAAGCTTTCTTT
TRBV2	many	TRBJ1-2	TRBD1	CASRQGLWGYTF	TGTGCCAGCAGACAGGGGTTATGGGGCTACACCTTC
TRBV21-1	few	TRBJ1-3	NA	CASSKIPLQNGNTIYF	TGTGCCAGCAGCAAAATTCCCCTGCAGAATGGAAACACCATATATTTT
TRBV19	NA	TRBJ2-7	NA	CASSGLSYEQYF	TGTGCCAGTAGTGGGCTTTCCTACGAGCAGTACTTC
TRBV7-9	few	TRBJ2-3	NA	CASSLAYGGPSTDTQYF	TGTGCCAGCAGCTTAGCCTATGGGGGACCTAGCACAGATACGCAGTATTTT
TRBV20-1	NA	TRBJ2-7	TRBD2	CSARTSGSTEQYF	TGCAGTGCGAGGACTAGCGGGAGTACGGAGCAGTACTTC
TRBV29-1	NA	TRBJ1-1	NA	CSVGWPEAFF	TGCAGCGTTGGCTGGCCTGAAGCTTTCTTT
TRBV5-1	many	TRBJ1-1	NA	CASSLGRGGEQAFF	TGCGCCAGCAGCCTTGGAAGGGGGGGGGAACAAGCTTTCTTT
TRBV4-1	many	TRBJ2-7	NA	CASSSRSSGRDESEQYF	TGCGCCAGCAGCTCCCGGTCGTCGGGGCGGGATGAGAGCGAGCAGTACTTC
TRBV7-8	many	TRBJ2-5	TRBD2	CASSPGLAGGIGETQYF	TGTGCCAGCAGCCCCGGACTAGCGGGAGGCATTGGAGAGACCCAGTACTTC
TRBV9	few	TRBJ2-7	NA	CASSGGTTYYEQYF	TGTGCCAGCAGCGGGGGGACGACGTACTACGAGCAGTACTTC
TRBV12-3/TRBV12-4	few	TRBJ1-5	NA	CASSSDTNQPQHF	TGTGCCAGCAGTTCCGACACCAATCAGCCCCAGCATTTT
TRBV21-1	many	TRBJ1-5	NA	CASNGDHSVPIPTKSNQPQHF	TGTGCCAGCAACGGGGATCACTCGGTTCCGATCCCGACCAAGAGCAATCAGCCCCAGCATTTT
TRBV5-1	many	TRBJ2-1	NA	CASSLVQGSYYNEQFF	TGCGCCAGCAGCTTGGTCCAGGGGAGTTACTACAATGAGCAGTTCTTC
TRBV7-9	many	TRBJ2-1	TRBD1	CASSRTGSNEQFF	TGTGCCAGCAGCCGGACAGGGTCCAATGAGCAGTTCTTC
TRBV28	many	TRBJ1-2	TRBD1	CASTPPGQGNYGYTF	TGTGCCAGCACCCCTCCGGGACAGGGGAACTATGGCTACACCTTC
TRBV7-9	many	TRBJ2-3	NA	CASSLTADTQYF	TGTGCCAGCAGCTTAACCGCAGATACGCAGTATTTT
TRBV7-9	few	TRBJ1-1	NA	CGHREAFF	TGTGGCCACCGTGAGGCTTTCTTT
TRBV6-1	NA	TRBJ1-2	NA	CASRDRSNYGYTF	TGTGCCAGCAGAGACAGGTCTAACTATGGCTACACCTTC
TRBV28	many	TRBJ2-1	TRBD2	CASNPLGLAGHEQFF	TGTGCCAGCAACCCGCTGGGACTAGCGGGCCATGAGCAGTTCTTC
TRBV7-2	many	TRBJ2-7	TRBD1	CASSSDRASHEQYF	TGTGCCAGCAGCTCCGACAGGGCTTCCCACGAGCAGTACTTC
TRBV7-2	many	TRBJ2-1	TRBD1	CASSLARQGEQFF	TGTGCCAGCAGCTTAGCTCGACAGGGAGAGCAGTTCTTC
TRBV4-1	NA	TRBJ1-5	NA	CASSQERQTLSNQPQHF	TGCGCCAGCAGCCAAGAACGGCAAACACTCAGCAATCAGCCCCAGCATTTT
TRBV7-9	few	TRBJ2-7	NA	CATVETAAYEQYF	TGTGCCACCGTCGAGACCGCTGCCTACGAGCAGTACTTC
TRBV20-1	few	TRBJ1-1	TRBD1	CSARQGVAEAFF	TGCAGTGCCAGACAGGGGGTCGCTGAAGCTTTCTTT
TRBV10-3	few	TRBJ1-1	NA	CAISDGAGLNTEAFF	TGTGCCATCAGTGACGGGGCAGGACTGAACACTGAAGCTTTCTTT
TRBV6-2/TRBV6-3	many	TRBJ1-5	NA	CASSYSRGARQPQHF	TGTGCCAGCAGTTACTCGCGAGGGGCTCGACAGCCCCAGCATTTT
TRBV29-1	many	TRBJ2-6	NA	CSVAPGSGANVLTF	TGCAGCGTGGCTCCAGGGTCTGGGGCCAACGTCCTGACTTTC
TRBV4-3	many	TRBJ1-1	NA	CASSQGHVGGADTEAFF	TGCGCCAGCAGCCAGGGCCACGTGGGGGGCGCGGACACTGAAGCTTTCTTT
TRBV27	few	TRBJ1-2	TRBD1	CASSTGGAGGYTF	TGTGCCAGCAGTACAGGGGGCGCGGGAGGCTACACCTTC
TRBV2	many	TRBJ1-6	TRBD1	CASVRDRANSPLHF	TGTGCCAGCGTCCGGGACAGGGCTAATTCACCCCTCCACTTT
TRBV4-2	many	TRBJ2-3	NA	CASSPQGGQEDTQYF	TGTGCCAGCAGCCCCCAAGGAGGCCAAGAAGATACGCAGTATTTT
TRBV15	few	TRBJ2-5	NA	CATSREETQYF	TGTGCCACCAGCAGAGAAGAGACCCAGTACTTC
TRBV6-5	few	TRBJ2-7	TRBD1	CASSYRPGRGYEQYF	TGTGCCAGCAGTTATCGCCCCGGCAGGGGGTACGAGCAGTACTTC
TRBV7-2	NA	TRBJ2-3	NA	CASSFRTGPADTQYF	TGTGCCAGCAGCTTTCGTACCGGGCCGGCAGATACGCAGTATTTT
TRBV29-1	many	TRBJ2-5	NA	CSVEASQETQYF	TGCAGCGTTGAGGCTTCCCAAGAGACCCAGTACTTC
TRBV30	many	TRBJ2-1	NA	CAWSRRETYNEQFF	TGTGCCTGGAGTAGGAGGGAGACATACAATGAGCAGTTCTTC
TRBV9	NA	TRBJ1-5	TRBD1	CASSPGTGINQPQHF	TGTGCCAGCAGCCCCGGGACAGGGATCAATCAGCCCCAGCATTTT
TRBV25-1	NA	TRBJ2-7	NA	CASRGPGIPAEQYF	TGTGCCAGCAGGGGTCCGGGGATCCCCGCCGAGCAGTACTTC
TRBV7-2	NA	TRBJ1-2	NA	CASSSWDPNYGYTF	TGTGCCAGCAGCTCCTGGGATCCGAACTATGGCTACACCTTC